These T cell receptor beta chains were read from a single sample in a study of post-analysis software for immune sequencing data. Via MiXCR, TCRdb re-called the PCR reads, giving one row per CDR3 protein. The sample contains approximately 570,000 distinct CDR3 sequences, 40% to 50% of which appear only once. Sequenced sample: blood. The source is a girl aged 10-17 years with multiple sclerosis. CDR3s include the opening cysteine and the closing phenylalanine or tryptophan. The order of the fields is CDR3 protein, CDR3 DNA, clone size, J gene, V gene, D gene. The D gene is left open where the match is weak. Rows give clone size only sometimes, using once, few, many, or a class for an expanded clone.

cdr3_aa: CAISESREQPQHF; cdr3_nt: TGTGCCATCAGTGAGTCGAGGGAGCAGCCCCAGCATTTT; clone_size: few; j_call: TRBJ1-5; v_call: TRBV10-3; d_call: -
cdr3_aa: CASSRQPPDVWGYTF; cdr3_nt: TGTGCCAGCAGTCGTCAGCCACCGGACGTGTGGGGCTACACCTTC; clone_size: -; j_call: TRBJ1-2; v_call: TRBV6-2/TRBV6-3; d_call: -
cdr3_aa: CASSEDRLAGGPSSYNEQFF; cdr3_nt: TGTGCCAGCAGTGAAGACCGACTAGCGGGGGGCCCGAGCTCCTACAATGAGCAGTTCTTC; clone_size: -; j_call: TRBJ2-1; v_call: TRBV2; d_call: TRBD2
cdr3_aa: CSAAGIGNNEQFF; cdr3_nt: TGCAGTGCAGCGGGAATCGGGAACAATGAGCAGTTCTTC; clone_size: few; j_call: TRBJ2-1; v_call: TRBV20-1; d_call: TRBD2
cdr3_aa: CATSVGSPYEQYF; cdr3_nt: TGTGCCACCAGTGTGGGCAGCCCCTACGAGCAGTACTTC; clone_size: -; j_call: TRBJ2-7; v_call: TRBV24-1; d_call: -
cdr3_aa: CASSPERVWYNEQFF; cdr3_nt: TGCGCCAGCAGCCCAGAGAGGGTGTGGTATAATGAGCAGTTCTTC; clone_size: -; j_call: TRBJ2-1; v_call: TRBV4-1; d_call: -
cdr3_aa: CSARDRGKGPPYSYEQYF; cdr3_nt: TGCAGTGCTAGAGATCGAGGCAAGGGGCCTCCCTACTCCTACGAGCAGTACTTC; clone_size: -; j_call: TRBJ2-7; v_call: TRBV20-1; d_call: -
cdr3_aa: CSARHRGSADTQYF; cdr3_nt: TGCAGTGCTAGGCACAGGGGTTCAGCAGATACGCAGTATTTT; clone_size: -; j_call: TRBJ2-3; v_call: TRBV20-1; d_call: TRBD1
cdr3_aa: CATSDYGGESNEQFF; cdr3_nt: TGTGCCACCAGTGATTACGGGGGAGAGTCGAATGAGCAGTTCTTC; clone_size: -; j_call: TRBJ2-1; v_call: TRBV24-1; d_call: -
cdr3_aa: CGAIVAGGAETQYF; cdr3_nt: TGCGGTGCTATTGTAGCGGGGGGGGCTGAGACCCAGTACTTC; clone_size: -; j_call: TRBJ2-5; v_call: TRBV20-1; d_call: TRBD2
cdr3_aa: CASSPAEGPVREQYF; cdr3_nt: TGTGCCAGCAGCCCCGCTGAAGGACCGGTTCGGGAGCAGTACTTC; clone_size: -; j_call: TRBJ2-4; v_call: TRBV7-9; d_call: -
cdr3_aa: CASSVEARSYEQYF; cdr3_nt: TGTGCCAGCAGCGTAGAAGCCCGCTCCTACGAGCAGTACTTC; clone_size: -; j_call: TRBJ2-7; v_call: TRBV9; d_call: -
cdr3_aa: CASSVGTGSGYTF; cdr3_nt: TGTGCCAGCAGCGTCGGGACAGGGTCTGGCTACACCTTC; clone_size: -; j_call: TRBJ1-2; v_call: TRBV6-5; d_call: TRBD1
cdr3_aa: CASSPPGHKNTEAFF; cdr3_nt: TGTGCCAGCAGTCCCCCGGGACACAAGAACACTGAAGCTTTCTTT; clone_size: -; j_call: TRBJ1-1; v_call: TRBV6-2/TRBV6-3; d_call: -
cdr3_aa: CASSSRLFTDTQYF; cdr3_nt: TGTGCCAGCAGTTCCAGGTTATTCACAGATACGCAGTATTTT; clone_size: -; j_call: TRBJ2-3; v_call: TRBV14; d_call: -
cdr3_aa: CASSLGIAGGSNEQYF; cdr3_nt: TGCGCCAGCAGCTTGGGGATAGCGGGAGGGAGCAACGAGCAGTACTTC; clone_size: -; j_call: TRBJ2-7; v_call: TRBV5-1; d_call: TRBD2
cdr3_aa: CASSSWMGLTDTQYF; cdr3_nt: TGTGCCAGCAGTTCTTGGATGGGGCTGACAGATACGCAGTATTTT; clone_size: -; j_call: TRBJ2-3; v_call: TRBV27; d_call: -
cdr3_aa: CASSSAPGIYGYTF; cdr3_nt: TGTGCCAGCAGTTCCGCACCGGGGATATATGGCTACACCTTC; clone_size: -; j_call: TRBJ1-2; v_call: TRBV6-6; d_call: -
cdr3_aa: CAIGSDGDTQYF; cdr3_nt: TGTGCCATCGGCTCGGACGGAGATACGCAGTATTTT; clone_size: -; j_call: TRBJ2-3; v_call: TRBV10-3; d_call: -
cdr3_aa: CAISVQGNTEAFF; cdr3_nt: TGTGCCATCAGTGTACAGGGGAACACTGAAGCTTTCTTT; clone_size: few; j_call: TRBJ1-1; v_call: TRBV10-3; d_call: -
cdr3_aa: CASSPLTGFSYNEQFF; cdr3_nt: TGTGCCAGCAGCCCGCTGACAGGGTTCTCCTACAATGAGCAGTTCTTC; clone_size: -; j_call: TRBJ2-1; v_call: TRBV11-1; d_call: TRBD1
cdr3_aa: CASSLGQYQETQYF; cdr3_nt: TGTGCCAGCAGCTTGGGACAGTACCAAGAGACCCAGTACTTC; clone_size: -; j_call: TRBJ2-5; v_call: TRBV3-1; d_call: TRBD1
cdr3_aa: CASSELVEQFF; cdr3_nt: TGTGCCAGCAGTGAACTAGTGGAGCAGTTCTTC; clone_size: few; j_call: TRBJ2-1; v_call: TRBV12-3/TRBV12-4; d_call: -
cdr3_aa: CASSGVGKNTEAFF; cdr3_nt: TGCGCCAGCAGCGGAGTAGGAAAGAACACTGAAGCTTTCTTT; clone_size: -; j_call: TRBJ1-1; v_call: TRBV5-1; d_call: -
cdr3_aa: CASRTLAGLSSYNEQFF; cdr3_nt: TGTGCCAGCAGAACACTAGCGGGACTATCCTCCTACAATGAGCAGTTCTTC; clone_size: -; j_call: TRBJ2-1; v_call: TRBV7-9; d_call: TRBD2
cdr3_aa: CASSLAHAGTDTQYF; cdr3_nt: TGTGCCAGCAGCTTAGCCCATGCTGGGACAGATACGCAGTATTTT; clone_size: -; j_call: TRBJ2-3; v_call: TRBV7-9; d_call: -
cdr3_aa: CVSSDPTGDQETQYF; cdr3_nt: TGCGTCAGCAGCGACCCGACAGGGGACCAAGAGACCCAGTACTTC; clone_size: -; j_call: TRBJ2-5; v_call: TRBV5-1; d_call: TRBD1
cdr3_aa: CSARLTSGRAGEQFF; cdr3_nt: TGCAGCGCTAGATTGACTAGCGGGAGGGCCGGGGAGCAGTTCTTC; clone_size: once; j_call: TRBJ2-1; v_call: TRBV20-1; d_call: TRBD2
cdr3_aa: CASRGQPVAYGYTF; cdr3_nt: TGTGCCAGCAGGGGACAGCCCGTGGCCTATGGCTACACCTTC; clone_size: -; j_call: TRBJ1-2; v_call: TRBV12-3/TRBV12-4; d_call: TRBD1
cdr3_aa: CATSDSGFQETQYF; cdr3_nt: TGTGCCACCAGTGATTCAGGTTTCCAAGAGACCCAGTACTTC; clone_size: -; j_call: TRBJ2-5; v_call: TRBV24-1; d_call: -
cdr3_aa: CASRLAELAYEQYF; cdr3_nt: TGTGCCAGCAGACTAGCGGAATTAGCCTACGAGCAGTACTTC; clone_size: -; j_call: TRBJ2-7; v_call: TRBV2; d_call: TRBD2
cdr3_aa: CASSYKSNQPQHF; cdr3_nt: TGTGCCAGCAGTTATAAGAGCAATCAGCCCCAGCATTTT; clone_size: -; j_call: TRBJ1-5; v_call: TRBV6-5; d_call: -
cdr3_aa: CASSLGRERGHSNQPQHF; cdr3_nt: TGTGCCAGCAGCTTAGGTCGGGAAAGGGGGCATAGCAATCAGCCCCAGCATTTT; clone_size: -; j_call: TRBJ1-5; v_call: TRBV7-6; d_call: TRBD1
cdr3_aa: CASRPDTNTEAFF; cdr3_nt: TGTGCCAGCAGGCCCGACACGAACACTGAAGCTTTCTTT; clone_size: few; j_call: TRBJ1-1; v_call: TRBV6-6; d_call: -
cdr3_aa: CSAGGTGVNEQFF; cdr3_nt: TGCAGCGCAGGCGGGACAGGGGTCAATGAGCAGTTCTTC; clone_size: few; j_call: TRBJ2-1; v_call: TRBV29-1; d_call: TRBD1
cdr3_aa: CSAQEETQYF; cdr3_nt: TGCAGCGCCCAGGAAGAGACCCAGTACTTC; clone_size: few; j_call: TRBJ2-5; v_call: TRBV29-1; d_call: -
cdr3_aa: CASGWTGTGTYEQYF; cdr3_nt: TGTGCCAGCGGTTGGACCGGGACAGGTACCTACGAGCAGTACTTC; clone_size: -; j_call: TRBJ2-7; v_call: TRBV5-5; d_call: TRBD1
cdr3_aa: CASSEGLFSGYEQYF; cdr3_nt: TGTGCCAGCAGCGAGGGACTGTTCTCGGGCTACGAGCAGTACTTC; clone_size: -; j_call: TRBJ2-7; v_call: TRBV7-2; d_call: -
cdr3_aa: CASSDPGLPNDEQFF; cdr3_nt: TGTGCCAGCAGTGATCCGGGACTACCGAACGATGAGCAGTTCTTC; clone_size: few; j_call: TRBJ2-1; v_call: TRBV27; d_call: TRBD2
cdr3_aa: CSARVWGTKNIQYF; cdr3_nt: TGCAGTGCTAGAGTGTGGGGAACCAAAAACATTCAGTACTTC; clone_size: few; j_call: TRBJ2-4; v_call: TRBV20-1; d_call: -
cdr3_aa: CASSERTGGWYEQYF; cdr3_nt: TGTGCCAGCAGTGAACGGACAGGGGGCTGGTACGAGCAGTACTTC; clone_size: few; j_call: TRBJ2-7; v_call: TRBV2; d_call: TRBD1
cdr3_aa: CASTRYNTGELFF; cdr3_nt: TGTGCCAGCACCCGCTATAACACCGGGGAGCTGTTTTTT; clone_size: few; j_call: TRBJ2-2; v_call: TRBV12-3/TRBV12-4; d_call: -
cdr3_aa: CASSNFQGLSAFF; cdr3_nt: TGTGCCAGCAGTAATTTTCAGGGGTTATCAGCTTTCTTT; clone_size: few; j_call: TRBJ1-1; v_call: TRBV25-1; d_call: -
cdr3_aa: CASSLDGNSPLHF; cdr3_nt: TGCGCCAGCAGCTTAGACGGGAATTCACCCCTCCACTTT; clone_size: few; j_call: TRBJ1-6; v_call: TRBV5-1; d_call: -
cdr3_aa: CASSEDRGGYGYTF; cdr3_nt: TGTGCCAGCAGTGAAGACAGGGGAGGGTATGGCTACACCTTC; clone_size: -; j_call: TRBJ1-2; v_call: TRBV2; d_call: TRBD1
cdr3_aa: CSARDRDYYGYTF; cdr3_nt: TGCAGTGCTAGAGATAGGGACTACTATGGCTACACCTTC; clone_size: -; j_call: TRBJ1-2; v_call: TRBV20-1; d_call: -
cdr3_aa: CASSLRNSGRREQYF; cdr3_nt: TGTGCCAGCAGTCTCCGGAATAGCGGGCGTCGGGAGCAGTACTTC; clone_size: -; j_call: TRBJ2-7; v_call: TRBV12-3/TRBV12-4; d_call: TRBD2
cdr3_aa: CASSWDPDYEQYF; cdr3_nt: TGCGCCAGCAGCTGGGACCCAGACTACGAGCAGTACTTC; clone_size: few; j_call: TRBJ2-7; v_call: TRBV5-1; d_call: -
cdr3_aa: CASSILVEQFF; cdr3_nt: TGTGCCAGCAGTATACTAGTTGAGCAGTTCTTC; clone_size: -; j_call: TRBJ2-1; v_call: TRBV2; d_call: -
cdr3_aa: CSVVASGTVSYEQYF; cdr3_nt: TGCAGCGTTGTAGCGAGCGGGACGGTCTCCTACGAGCAGTACTTC; clone_size: few; j_call: TRBJ2-7; v_call: TRBV29-1; d_call: TRBD2
cdr3_aa: CAISEYTGGEQFF; cdr3_nt: TGTGCCATCAGTGAGTATACGGGGGGCGAGCAGTTCTTC; clone_size: few; j_call: TRBJ2-1; v_call: TRBV10-3; d_call: -
cdr3_aa: CASSYTDGRAYNEQFF; cdr3_nt: TGTGCCAGCAGTTATACAGACGGGAGGGCCTACAATGAGCAGTTCTTC; clone_size: few; j_call: TRBJ2-1; v_call: TRBV6-6; d_call: TRBD2
cdr3_aa: CASSFRGAGVSYNEQFF; cdr3_nt: TGTGCCAGCAGCTTTCGTGGCGCGGGTGTCTCCTACAATGAGCAGTTCTTC; clone_size: -; j_call: TRBJ2-1; v_call: TRBV7-2; d_call: -
cdr3_aa: CASSFMVAHGEKLFF; cdr3_nt: TGTGCCAGCAGTTTCATGGTCGCTCATGGTGAAAAACTGTTTTTT; clone_size: -; j_call: TRBJ1-4; v_call: TRBV12-3/TRBV12-4; d_call: -
cdr3_aa: CASSQWQETQYF; cdr3_nt: TGTGCCAGCAGCCAGTGGCAAGAGACCCAGTACTTC; clone_size: few; j_call: TRBJ2-5; v_call: TRBV3-1; d_call: -